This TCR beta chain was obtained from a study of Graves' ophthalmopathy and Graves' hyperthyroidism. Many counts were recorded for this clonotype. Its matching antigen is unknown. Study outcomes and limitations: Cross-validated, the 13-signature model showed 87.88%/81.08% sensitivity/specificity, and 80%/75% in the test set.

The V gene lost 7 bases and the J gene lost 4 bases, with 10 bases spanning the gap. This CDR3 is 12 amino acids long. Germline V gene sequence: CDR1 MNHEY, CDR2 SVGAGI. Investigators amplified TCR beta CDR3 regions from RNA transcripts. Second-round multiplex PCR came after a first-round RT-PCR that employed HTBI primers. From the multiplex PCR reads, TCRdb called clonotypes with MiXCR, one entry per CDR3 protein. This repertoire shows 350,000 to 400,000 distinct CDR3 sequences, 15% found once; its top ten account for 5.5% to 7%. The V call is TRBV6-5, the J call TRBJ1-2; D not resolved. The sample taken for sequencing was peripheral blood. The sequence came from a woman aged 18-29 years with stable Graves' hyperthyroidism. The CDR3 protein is CASKSPVYGYTF. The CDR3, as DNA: TGTGCCAGCAAAAGTCCGGTCTATGGCTACACCTTC.